A single sample gave rise to the 10 T cell receptor beta chains below, sequenced in a study of cytomegalovirus exposure and HLA in healthy donors. PCR was performed using 60 Vbeta and 13 Jbeta primers. Sequencing used immunoSEQ multiplex PCR; TCRdb keeps in-frame clones, though not all of them. This repertoire shows about 180,000 clones, 80% found once; its top ten account for 1.5% to 2%. Sequencing input: PBMCs. The receptor set was obtained from a woman aged 25 to 39 in good health and CMV-seronegative.

V usage is TRBV29-1 and J usage is TRBJ1-3; tentative D call: TRBD1 (5 bases). Trimming pared 7 bases from V and 0 bases from J, leaving 16 bases between. From germline, CDR1 is SQVTM and CDR2 ANQGSEA. The CDR3 length is 15 residues. The CDR3 spells CSAKTIGGSGNTIYF. The CDR3 coding sequence is TGCAGCGCTAAAACAATCGGGGGCTCTGGAAACACCATATATTTT.

The chain couples TRBV18 to TRBJ1-2, with 12 nucleotides matching TRBD1. Germline CDR1 is KGHSH and CDR2 is LQKENI. There are 14 residues in the CDR3. Trimming cost V 3 bases and J 9 bases; bases outside gene matches: 5. The DNA of the CDR3 is TGTGCCAGCTCACCTGGGGGACAGGGGGCAAGCTACACCTTC. Its protein product is CASSPGGQGASYTF.

This clone was counted only a few times. The V and J genes are TRBV5-4 and TRBJ1-2, with D perhaps TRBD1 (5 bases). Trimming removed 1 base from V and 3 bases from J, with 13 bases in between. This CDR3 comprises 15 residues. The germline V gene has CDR1 SGHNT and CDR2 YYREEE (reference sequence). Here the CDR3 reads CASSLIPGKDYGYTF. In DNA, the CDR3 is TGTGCCAGCAGCTTGATTCCAGGGAAGGACTATGGCTACACCTTC.

The chain couples TRBV25-1 to TRBJ2-2; weak D call: TRBD2 (7 bases). The germline CDR1 and CDR2 sequences are MGHDK and SYGVNS. The CDR3 is 14 residues long. Trimming left V 3 bases short and J 6 bases short, with 11 bases between. This chain's CDR3 is CASSDTGRAGELFF. The CDR3 DNA reads TGTGCCAGCAGTGACACAGGGAGGGCCGGGGAGCTGTTTTTT.

This clone was seen only once. V and J are TRBV27 and TRBJ2-3; TRBD1 aligns across 12 bases. Germline-derived CDR1 and CDR2 are MNHEY and SMNVEV (reference sequence). Trimming removed 5 bases from V and 3 bases from J; junction bases left unmatched: 9. There are 17 residues in the CDR3. The CDR3 nucleotides read TGTGCCAGCAGTCTGCGCCGGGACAGGGGGCGGACAGATACGCAGTATTTT. This sequence encodes CASSLRRDRGRTDTQYF.

The genes are TRBV9 and TRBJ1-1; a possible D gene is TRBD1 (5 bases). The CDR3 length is 15 residues. Germline lookup yields CDR1 SGDLS and CDR2 YYNGEE. The ends were cut back, 6 bases at V and 4 bases at J, with 19 bases in the middle. The CDR3 DNA sequence: TGTGCCAGCACCAGAGATCAGGGTGCCATCACTGAAGCTTTCTTT. Residues: CASTRDQGAITEAFF.

V usage is TRBV6-1 and J usage is TRBJ2-7, with 9 positions matching TRBD1. The CDR3 extends over 15 amino acids. V lost 2 bases and J lost 3; bases outside the gene matches: 5. Germline loops: CDR1 MNHNS, CDR2 SASEGT. As DNA, the CDR3 is TGTGCCAGCAGTGAACGGGACAGGGTTAACTACGAGCAGTACTTC. Translated, it gives CASSERDRVNYEQYF.

This clone was found once. V usage is TRBV2 and J usage is TRBJ1-2, with TRBD1 matching 8 bases. CDR1 is SNHLY, CDR2 FYNNEI, per germline. The CDR3 is 13 amino acids. V lost 8 bases to trimming and J lost 7 bases; unmatched junction nucleotides: 9. The CDR3 DNA sequence: TGTGCCAGCGTTCTCCAGGGGGCCAGTGGCTACACCTTC. It is translated as CASVLQGASGYTF.

The rearrangement uses TRBV7-8 and TRBJ2-3; weak D call: TRBD1 (6 bases). Trimming left V 3 bases short and J 4 bases short, with 8 bases between. Germline CDR1 reads SGHVS; CDR2 reads FQNEAQ. The CDR3 sequence is 13 residues long. CDR3 region: CASSLGAADTQYF. CDR3 in DNA: TGTGCCAGCAGCTTGGGGGCGGCAGATACGCAGTATTTT.

The V call is TRBV28, the J call TRBJ2-7, with TRBD2 matching 9 bases. Looked up from germline, CDR1 is MDHEN and CDR2 is SYDVKM. V shed 4 bases and J 5 bases; nucleotides not matched to a gene: 3. The CDR3 runs 13 residues. This CDR3 is CASSYGTSNEQYF. In DNA, the CDR3 is TGTGCCAGCAGTTATGGGACTAGCAACGAGCAGTACTTC.